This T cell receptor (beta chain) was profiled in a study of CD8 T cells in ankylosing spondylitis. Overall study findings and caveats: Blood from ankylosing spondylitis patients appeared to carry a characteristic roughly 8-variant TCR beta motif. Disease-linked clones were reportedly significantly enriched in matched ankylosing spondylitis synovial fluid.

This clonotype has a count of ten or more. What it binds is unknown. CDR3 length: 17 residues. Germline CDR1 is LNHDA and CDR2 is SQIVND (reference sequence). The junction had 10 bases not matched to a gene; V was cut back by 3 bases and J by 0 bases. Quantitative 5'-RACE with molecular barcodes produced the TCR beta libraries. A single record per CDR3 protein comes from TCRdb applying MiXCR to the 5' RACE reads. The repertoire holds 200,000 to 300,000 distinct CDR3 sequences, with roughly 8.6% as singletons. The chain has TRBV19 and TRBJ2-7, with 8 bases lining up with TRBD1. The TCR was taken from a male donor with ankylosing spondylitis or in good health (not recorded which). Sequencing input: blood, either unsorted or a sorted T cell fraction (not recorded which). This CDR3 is CASSIGQGLKSSYEQYF. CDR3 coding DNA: TGTGCCAGTAGTATCGGACAGGGACTCAAGTCCTCCTACGAGCAGTACTTC.